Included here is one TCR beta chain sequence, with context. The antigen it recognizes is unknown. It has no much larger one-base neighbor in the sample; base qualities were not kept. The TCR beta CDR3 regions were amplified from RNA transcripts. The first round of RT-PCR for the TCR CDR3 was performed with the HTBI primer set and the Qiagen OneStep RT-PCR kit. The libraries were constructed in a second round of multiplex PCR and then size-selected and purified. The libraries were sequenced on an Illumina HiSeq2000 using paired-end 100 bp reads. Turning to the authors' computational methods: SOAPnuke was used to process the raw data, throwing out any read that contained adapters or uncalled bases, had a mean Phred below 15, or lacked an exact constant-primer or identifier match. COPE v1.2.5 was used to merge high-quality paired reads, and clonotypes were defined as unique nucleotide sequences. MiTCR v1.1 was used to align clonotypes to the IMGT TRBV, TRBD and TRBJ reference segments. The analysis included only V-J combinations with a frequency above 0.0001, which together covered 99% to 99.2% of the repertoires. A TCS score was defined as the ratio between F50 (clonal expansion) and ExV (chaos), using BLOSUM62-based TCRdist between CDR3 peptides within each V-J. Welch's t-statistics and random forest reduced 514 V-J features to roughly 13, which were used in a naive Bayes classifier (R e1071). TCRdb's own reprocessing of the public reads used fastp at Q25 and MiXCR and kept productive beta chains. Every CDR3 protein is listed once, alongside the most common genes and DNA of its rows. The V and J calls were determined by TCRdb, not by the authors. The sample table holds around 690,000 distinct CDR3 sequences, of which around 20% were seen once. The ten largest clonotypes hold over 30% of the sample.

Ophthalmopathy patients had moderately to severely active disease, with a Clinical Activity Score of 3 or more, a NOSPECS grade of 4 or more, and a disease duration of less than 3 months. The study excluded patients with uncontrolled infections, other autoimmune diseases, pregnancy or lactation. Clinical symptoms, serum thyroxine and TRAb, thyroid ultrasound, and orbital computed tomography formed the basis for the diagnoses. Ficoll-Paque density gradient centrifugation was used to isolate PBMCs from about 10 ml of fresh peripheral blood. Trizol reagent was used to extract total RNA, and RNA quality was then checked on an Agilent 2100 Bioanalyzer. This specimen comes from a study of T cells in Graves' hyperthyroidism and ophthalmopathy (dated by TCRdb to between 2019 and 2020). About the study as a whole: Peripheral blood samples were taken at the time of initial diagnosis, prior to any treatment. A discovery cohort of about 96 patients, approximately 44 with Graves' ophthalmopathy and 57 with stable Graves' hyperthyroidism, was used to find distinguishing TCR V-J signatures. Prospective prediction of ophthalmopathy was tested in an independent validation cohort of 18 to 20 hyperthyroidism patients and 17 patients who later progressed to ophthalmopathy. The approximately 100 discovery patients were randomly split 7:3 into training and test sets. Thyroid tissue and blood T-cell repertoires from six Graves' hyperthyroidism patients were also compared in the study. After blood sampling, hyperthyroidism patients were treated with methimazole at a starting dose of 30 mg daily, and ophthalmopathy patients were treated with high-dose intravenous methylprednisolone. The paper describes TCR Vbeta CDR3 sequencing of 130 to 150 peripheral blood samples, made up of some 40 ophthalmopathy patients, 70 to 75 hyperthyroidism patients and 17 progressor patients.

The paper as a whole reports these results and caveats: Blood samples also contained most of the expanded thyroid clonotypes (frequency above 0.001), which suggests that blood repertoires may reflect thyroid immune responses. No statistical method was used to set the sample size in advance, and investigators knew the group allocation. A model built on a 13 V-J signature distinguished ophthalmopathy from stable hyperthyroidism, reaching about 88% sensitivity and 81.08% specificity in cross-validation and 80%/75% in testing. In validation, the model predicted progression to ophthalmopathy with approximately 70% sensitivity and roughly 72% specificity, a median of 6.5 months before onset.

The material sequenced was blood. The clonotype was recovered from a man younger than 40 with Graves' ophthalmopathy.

The DNA is TGTGCCAGCAGCTTGGGGCTGGCAGAATATGAAAAACTGTTTTTT. This translates into CASSLGLAEYEKLFF. The sequence joins TRBV5-5 to TRBJ1-4, with the D gene uncertain. Trimming takes 0 bases from V and 6 bases from J, and the germline ends sit 12 bases apart. Spanning cysteine to phenylalanine, the CDR3 consists of 15 amino acids. Of all the DNA, just the CDR3 is kept, 45 bases in frame from base 1. The CDR1 and CDR2 encoded by the germline V gene (reference sequence) are SGHKS and YYEKEE.